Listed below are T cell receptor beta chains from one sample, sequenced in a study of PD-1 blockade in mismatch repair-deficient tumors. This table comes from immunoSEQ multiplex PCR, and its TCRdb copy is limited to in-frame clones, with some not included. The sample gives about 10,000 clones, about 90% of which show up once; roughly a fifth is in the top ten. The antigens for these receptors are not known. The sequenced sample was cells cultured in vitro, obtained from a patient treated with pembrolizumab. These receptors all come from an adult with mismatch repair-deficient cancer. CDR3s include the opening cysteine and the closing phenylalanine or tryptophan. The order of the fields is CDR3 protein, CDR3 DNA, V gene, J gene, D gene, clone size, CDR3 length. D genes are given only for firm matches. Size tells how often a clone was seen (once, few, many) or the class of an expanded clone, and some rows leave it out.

CASSLGFRDSYEQYF	TGTGCCAGCAGCTTAGGGTTTAGGGACTCCTACGAGCAGTACTTC	TRBV7-2	TRBJ2-7	.	.	15
CASSLAVWGWGAESYNEQFF	TGTGCCAGCAGCTTAGCGGTATGGGGTTGGGGGGCTGAGTCCTACAATGAGCAGTTCTTC	TRBV7-8	TRBJ2-1	.	.	20
CASSSGAGTYEQYF	TGTGCCAGCAGCTCTGGGGCGGGGACCTACGAGCAGTACTTC	TRBV7-3	TRBJ2-7	.	.	14
CASSPRTANTEAFF	TGTGCCAGCAGCCCACGGACTGCGAACACTGAAGCTTTCTTT	TRBV9	TRBJ1-1	.	.	14
CASSFYRSSYNEQFF	TGTGCCAGCAGCTTCTACCGGAGCTCCTACAATGAGCAGTTCTTC	TRBV5-6	TRBJ2-1	.	.	15
CASSLSRLVNTEAFF	TGTGCCAGCAGCCTCAGTCGACTGGTGAACACTGAAGCTTTCTTT	TRBV7-8	TRBJ1-1	.	few	15
CASSWGRGYEQYF	TGTGCCAGCAGCTGGGGCAGGGGGTACGAGCAGTACTTC	TRBV7-6	TRBJ2-7	TRBD1	once	13
CASSFTGGRALNEQFF	TGTGCCAGCAGCTTTACGGGTGGGAGGGCCCTCAATGAGCAGTTCTTC	TRBV7-9	TRBJ2-1	TRBD2	.	16
CAWSRGAQETQYF	TGTGCCTGGAGTAGGGGGGCTCAAGAGACCCAGTACTTC	TRBV30	TRBJ2-5	.	.	13
CASSLPGTSPDTQYF	TGTGCCAGCAGCTTACCCGGGACTAGCCCAGATACGCAGTATTTT	TRBV13	TRBJ2-3	TRBD2	.	15
CASSFRRYGYTF	TGTGCCAGCAGTTTCCGACGGTATGGCTACACCTTC	TRBV28	TRBJ1-2	.	.	12
CASSVAGLNEQFF	TGTGCCAGCAGCGTAGCTGGCCTCAATGAGCAGTTCTTC	TRBV9	TRBJ2-1	.	.	13
CAWSVRRNTEAFF	TGTGCCTGGAGTGTACGCCGAAACACTGAAGCTTTCTTT	TRBV30	TRBJ1-1	.	.	13
CASSRGADNQPQHF	TGTGCCAGCAGTCGGGGGGCTGACAATCAGCCCCAGCATTTT	TRBV27	TRBJ1-5	.	.	14
CASSFSGRAHYEQYF	TGTGCCAGTAGCTTCAGCGGGAGGGCCCACTACGAGCAGTACTTC	TRBV19	TRBJ2-7	TRBD2	.	15
CASSLIDLYYEQYF	TGTGCCAGCAGTTTAATAGACCTTTACTACGAGCAGTACTTC	TRBV28	TRBJ2-7	.	.	14
CAWSKGDLWTEAFF	TGTGCCTGGAGTAAGGGAGATCTCTGGACTGAAGCTTTCTTT	TRBV30	TRBJ1-1	.	.	14
CASRPGTSGNNEQFF	TGTGCCAGCAGACCCGGGACTAGCGGTAACAATGAGCAGTTCTTC	TRBV27	TRBJ2-1	TRBD2	.	15
CASSPGTSGRGEQYF	TGTGCCAGCAGTCCCGGGACTAGCGGGAGAGGCGAGCAGTACTTC	TRBV28	TRBJ2-7	TRBD2	.	15
CASSQATSLSYEQYF	TGTGCCAGCAGCCAAGCAACTAGCCTGTCCTACGAGCAGTACTTC	TRBV4-2	TRBJ2-7	.	.	15
CASSQKFQGLRYGYTF	TGTGCCAGCAGCCAGAAGTTCCAGGGGTTGAGATATGGCTACACCTTC	TRBV14	TRBJ1-2	.	.	16
CASRGLYRSYEQYF	TGTGCCAGTAGGGGACTCTACCGTTCCTACGAGCAGTACTTC	TRBV28	TRBJ2-7	.	.	14
CASSQDLAGGETQYF	TGTGCCAGCAGCCAAGACTTAGCGGGAGGAGAGACCCAGTACTTC	TRBV14	TRBJ2-5	TRBD2	once	15
CASIPSPGLAASNSEQYF	TGTGCCAGCATTCCCTCACCGGGACTAGCGGCCTCAAACAGCGAGCAGTACTTC	TRBV28	TRBJ2-7	TRBD2	.	18
CASSELAGGPDTQYF	TGTGCCAGCAGTGAACTAGCGGGAGGGCCAGATACGCAGTATTTT	TRBV6-1	TRBJ2-3	TRBD2	.	15
CASSRMFGSYNEQFF	TGCGCCAGCAGCCGAATGTTTGGGTCATACAATGAGCAGTTCTTC	TRBV5-1	TRBJ2-1	.	.	15
CAWSALEMNTEAFF	TGTGCCTGGAGTGCGCTGGAAATGAACACTGAAGCTTTCTTT	TRBV30	TRBJ1-1	.	.	14
CASSWGQTSEQFF	TGTGCCAGCAGTTGGGGACAGACTAGTGAGCAGTTCTTC	TRBV27	TRBJ2-1	.	.	13
CASSYRTSGNTGELFF	TGTGCCAGCAGCTATCGCACTAGCGGGAACACCGGGGAGCTGTTTTTT	TRBV5-8	TRBJ2-2	TRBD2	few	16
CASSTWTAQPQHF	TGTGCCAGCAGCACCTGGACGGCACAGCCCCAGCATTTT	TRBV7-2	TRBJ1-5	.	.	13